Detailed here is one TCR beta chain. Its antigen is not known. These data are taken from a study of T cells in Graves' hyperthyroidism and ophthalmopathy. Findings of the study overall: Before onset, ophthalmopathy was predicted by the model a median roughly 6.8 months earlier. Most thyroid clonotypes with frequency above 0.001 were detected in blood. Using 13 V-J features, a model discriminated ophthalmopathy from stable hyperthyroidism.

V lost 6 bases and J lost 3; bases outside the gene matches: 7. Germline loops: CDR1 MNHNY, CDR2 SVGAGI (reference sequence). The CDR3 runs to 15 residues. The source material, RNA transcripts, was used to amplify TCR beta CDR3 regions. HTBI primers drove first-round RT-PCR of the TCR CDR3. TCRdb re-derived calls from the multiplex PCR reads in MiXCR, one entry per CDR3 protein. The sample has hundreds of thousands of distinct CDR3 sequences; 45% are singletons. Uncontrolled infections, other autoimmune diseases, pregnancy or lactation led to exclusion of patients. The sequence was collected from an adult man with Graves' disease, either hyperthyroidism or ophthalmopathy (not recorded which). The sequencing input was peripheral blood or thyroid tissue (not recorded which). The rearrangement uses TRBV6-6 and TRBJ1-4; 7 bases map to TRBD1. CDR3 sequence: CASRGQFVANEKLFF. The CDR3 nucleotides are TGTGCCAGCAGGGGACAGTTTGTAGCTAATGAAAAACTGTTTTTT.